Listed below are T cell receptor beta chains from one sample, sequenced in a study of blood T cell repertoires in COVID-19. Some clones are missing from TCRdb's copy, which holds only in-frame ones; the method was immunoSEQ multiplex PCR. The table shows under 80,000 clones, with 85% occurring only once. Sequencing input: peripheral blood. Receptors originate from a man between 65 and 85 years old with acute or convalescent COVID-19. Both conserved end residues are part of each CDR3. The D gene is left open where the match is weak. Size values are once, few and many counts, or a class for expanded clones, and some rows have none.

v_gene	d_gene	abundance	j_gene	CDR3nt	CDR3aa
TRBV6-1	-	-	TRBJ1-2	TGTGCCAGCAGTGAATCCAGTAACTATGGCTACACCTTC	CASSESSNYGYTF
TRBV28	TRBD1	few	TRBJ2-5	TGTGCCAGCAGTCCCGTGGACAGGGTGTGGGAGACCCAGTACTTC	CASSPVDRVWETQYF
TRBV5-5	-	-	TRBJ2-7	TGTGCCAGCAGCTTGGCAGGGCGAGGTTACGAGCAGTACTTC	CASSLAGRGYEQYF
TRBV19	-	-	TRBJ1-2	TGTGCCAGTAGTATAGCGCAAGGGGTTAACTATGGCTACACCTTC	CASSIAQGVNYGYTF
TRBV5-6	TRBD1	-	TRBJ2-7	TGTGCCAGCAGCTTCCTTGGACAGGGGTGGGGATACGAGCAGTACTTC	CASSFLGQGWGYEQYF
TRBV5-6	-	-	TRBJ2-7	TGTGCCAGCAGCTTGAGGGGGGGGCCCTACGAGCAGTACTTC	CASSLRGGPYEQYF
TRBV3-1/TRBV3-2	-	-	TRBJ1-5	TGTGCCAGCAGCCAAGACGGGCAGCCCCAGCATTTT	CASSQDGQPQHF
TRBV3-1/TRBV3-2	TRBD2	-	TRBJ2-1	TGTGCCAGCACGACAGCGGGGGAATTATACAATGAGCAGTTCTTC	CASTTAGELYNEQFF
TRBV19	-	-	TRBJ1-5	TGTGCCAGTACCTTTGGACAAGCGGGACAGCCCCAGCATTTT	CASTFGQAGQPQHF
TRBV1	-	-	TRBJ2-1	TGCACCAGCAGCCCCGGGACTAGGACCCACAATGAGCAGTTCTTC	CTSSPGTRTHNEQFF
TRBV5-1	-	-	TRBJ2-3	TGCGCCAGCAGCTTGGTAGGGGCAGATACGCAGTATTTT	CASSLVGADTQYF
TRBV7-8	TRBD1	-	TRBJ2-7	TGTGCCAGCAGCCCAGGGGGGGACAGGGACGAGCAGTACTTC	CASSPGGDRDEQYF
TRBV5-1	-	-	TRBJ2-2	TGCGCCAGCAGCTTGGCCGGGAGCCTGAACACCGGGGAGCTGTTTTTT	CASSLAGSLNTGELFF
TRBV19	TRBD1	-	TRBJ2-7	TGTGCCAGTAGACCCCAGGGGGCTACGGGGAAGTACTTC	CASRPQGATGKYF
TRBV14	-	-	TRBJ2-5	TGTGCCAGCAGCCCCACTTGGGAGACCCAGTACTTC	CASSPTWETQYF
TRBV5-8	-	-	TRBJ1-4	TGTGCCAGCAGCTTTAGCAGGGGAGCCGTAGAAAAACTGTTTTTT	CASSFSRGAVEKLFF
TRBV4-2	-	-	TRBJ1-5	TGTGCCAGCAGAGGACAATCCAATCAGCCCCAGCATTTT	CASRGQSNQPQHF
TRBV10-3	-	few	TRBJ2-5	TGTGCCACTCGAGGAGGGGTAGAGACCCAGTACTTC	CATRGGVETQYF
TRBV20-1	TRBD1	few	TRBJ2-1	TGCAGGGGACAGTCCATCCATGAGCAGTTCTTC	CRGQSIHEQFF
TRBV5-1	-	-	TRBJ2-4	TGCGCCAGCAGCCCCCATGGGGACCCGAAGACGGGAGACATTCAGTACTTC	CASSPHGDPKTGDIQYF
TRBV27	TRBD2	once	TRBJ2-1	TGTGCCAGCAGTCCTATGCTAGCGGGCGCATACAATGAGCAGTTCTTC	CASSPMLAGAYNEQFF
TRBV5-1	TRBD2	once	TRBJ2-7	TGCGCCAGCAGATTAGCTAGCGGGGGGTCCTACGAGCAGTACTTC	CASRLASGGSYEQYF
TRBV6-5	-	once	TRBJ1-1	TGTGCCAGCAGTCAGCCGGGGAACTTAGAAGCTTTCTTT	CASSQPGNLEAFF
TRBV4-2	TRBD1	-	TRBJ2-5	TGTGCCAGCAGCCAAGTAGGGGGCTCCGTGGAGACCCAGTACTTC	CASSQVGGSVETQYF
TRBV5-1	-	-	TRBJ2-7	TGCGCCAGCAGCTTGGGGGGCGGGGAGTCCTACGAGCAGTACTTC	CASSLGGGESYEQYF
TRBV6-6	TRBD1	-	TRBJ1-5	TGTGCCAGCAGTTACTTCCAGGGGGCGGGTCAGCCCCAGCATTTT	CASSYFQGAGQPQHF
TRBV20-1	TRBD1	-	TRBJ2-1	TGCAGTGCTGGACGGGACAGCGGACAGTTCTTC	CSAGRDSGQFF
TRBV6-1	-	-	TRBJ1-5	TGTGCCAGCAGTGAAAGTAGACAGTTTAGCAATCAGCCCCAGCATTTT	CASSESRQFSNQPQHF
TRBV18	TRBD2	few	TRBJ2-3	TGTGCCAGCTCACCAACCGGGGGGGACACAGATACGCAGTATTTT	CASSPTGGDTDTQYF
TRBV7-9	TRBD1	-	TRBJ2-5	TGTGCCAGCAGACTCACAGGGGAAGAGACCCAGTACTTC	CASRLTGEETQYF
TRBV5-1	TRBD2	once	TRBJ2-4	TGCGCCAGCAAGCCGACTAGCGGGGGGGGCGCGTGGGCCAAAAACATTCAGTACTTC	CASKPTSGGGAWAKNIQYF
TRBV5-6	-	-	TRBJ2-7	TGTGCCAGCAGCTCCACTATCGAGCAGTACTTC	CASSSTIEQYF
TRBV2	TRBD1	-	TRBJ1-1	TGTGCCAGCAGCGCAGACAGGGGAGCGGGAGGCACTGAAGCTTTCTTT	CASSADRGAGGTEAFF
TRBV19	TRBD1	-	TRBJ1-6	TGTGCCAGTAGTATCGGGGGACAGGGTAATTCACCCCTCCACTTT	CASSIGGQGNSPLHF
TRBV27	TRBD2	-	TRBJ2-1	TGTGCCAGCAGTTTATTGGATAGCGGGGGCCTTCTAGCCTACAATGAGCAGTTCTTC	CASSLLDSGGLLAYNEQFF
TRBV2	TRBD1	-	TRBJ2-5	TGTGCCAGCAGTGCCCGGACAGGGAGGGAGACCCAGTACTTC	CASSARTGRETQYF
TRBV5-4	TRBD1	-	TRBJ2-1	TGTGCCAGCAGCTTGGCCAAGGCGACAGGGGAGTGGAAGTTCTTC	CASSLAKATGEWKFF
TRBV5-1	-	-	TRBJ1-3	TGCGCCAGTTCTCTTCCGACCCAGGGCGGCACCATATATTTT	CASSLPTQGGTIYF
TRBV28	TRBD1	-	TRBJ2-4	TGTGCCAGCAATCTAGGGACAGGAGCCAAAAACATTCAGTACTTC	CASNLGTGAKNIQYF
TRBV2	-	few	TRBJ2-7	TGTGCCAGCATACAGGGAACCTACGAGCAGTACTTC	CASIQGTYEQYF
TRBV5-1	TRBD2	-	TRBJ2-3	TGCGCCAGCCGGGACCAGGGAGGGGATACGCAGTATTTT	CASRDQGGDTQYF
TRBV12-3/TRBV12-4	-	once	TRBJ2-1	TGTGCCAGCAGCGTCCGGGACAACAATGAGCAGTTCTTC	CASSVRDNNEQFF
TRBV27	TRBD1	few	TRBJ2-7	TGTGCCAGCAGTTTACAGGGGGCTTACGAGCAGTACTTC	CASSLQGAYEQYF
TRBV6-5	TRBD2	-	TRBJ2-3	TGTGCCAGCAGTTACTTCCAGGGAGGGACAGATACGCAGTATTTT	CASSYFQGGTDTQYF
TRBV19	TRBD1	-	TRBJ1-5	TGTGCCAGTAGTTTAGACAGGGGAATCTGTCAGCCCCAGCATTTT	CASSLDRGICQPQHF
TRBV28	TRBD1	-	TRBJ1-6	TGTGCCAGCAGGACAACGGGACAGGGAGGAAGTTCACCCCTCCACTTT	CASRTTGQGGSSPLHF
TRBV5-6	-	-	TRBJ2-5	TGTGCCAGCAGCTTGCTAGGGAGGGGGCAAGAGACCCAGTACTTC	CASSLLGRGQETQYF
TRBV29-1	-	-	TRBJ2-7	TGCAGCGGTAAAACCGGGACAGAGCAGTACTTC	CSGKTGTEQYF
TRBV5-1	TRBD2	-	TRBJ2-1	TGCGCCAGCAGCCCGGGGACTAGCGGAACCTACAATGAGCAGTTCTTC	CASSPGTSGTYNEQFF
TRBV7-2	-	-	TRBJ2-1	TGTGCCAGCAGCTTAGGGGGGGACTCCGAAGGGCAGTTCTTC	CASSLGGDSEGQFF
TRBV27	TRBD1	once	TRBJ2-2	TGTGCCAGCAGTTTAGGGACAGGGAACACCGGGGAGCTGTTTTTT	CASSLGTGNTGELFF
TRBV6-4	-	-	TRBJ2-7	TGTGCCAGCAGTGACTGCAGGAAACTTCGGGACTACGAGCAGTACTTC	CASSDCRKLRDYEQYF
TRBV7-8	-	-	TRBJ2-2	TGTGCCAGCAGCCCATCGTTTGGAAGTCGGGCCGGGGAGCTGTTTTTT	CASSPSFGSRAGELFF
TRBV18	-	-	TRBJ2-7	TGTGCCAGCTCCCCCAGACAGGCTTCAGCCTACGAGCAGTACTTC	CASSPRQASAYEQYF
TRBV9	-	-	TRBJ2-1	TGTGCCAGCAGCGTAGGACCAGGGGGGCTTCCTAGCGACAATGAGCAGTTCTTC	CASSVGPGGLPSDNEQFF